This TCR beta chain was sequenced in a study of low-dose radiotherapy and immunotherapy resistance in tumors. Overall study: Cohort 1 got 0.5 Gy per fraction every 2 weeks, 6.5 Gy in total.

This clonotype was seen repeatedly, ten times or more. Indicated time point: after trial treatment. As to treatment: LDRT plus nivolumab, ipilimumab, low-dose cyclophosphamide and aspirin (RACIN trial). The CDR3 extends over 16 amino acids. CDR1 is LNHNV, CDR2 YYDKDF, per germline (reference sequence). V dropped 0 bases and J dropped 5; count of bases not matched to a gene: 7. Alpha and beta chains were covered, as first-strand cDNA relied on TRAV- and TRBV-specific primers. TCRs underwent 15 to 20 PCR cycles of amplification with a constant-region primer and V-primer adapter. From the reads, TCRdb called clonotypes with MiXCR, one entry per CDR3 protein. The sample includes about 100,000 distinct CDR3 sequences, roughly 20% seen only once; the top ten take roughly 4.3%.

The chain recombines TRBV15 with TRBJ2-5; 9 nucleotides match TRBD2. The sample in question was PBMCs, obtained after low-dose radiotherapy plus immunotherapy. This receptor was taken from a male donor with prostate cancer. CDR3 loop: CATSRDLGLAHETQYF. The DNA of the CDR3 is TGTGCCACCAGCAGAGATCTGGGACTAGCACATGAGACCCAGTACTTC. The full variable domain, rest sourced from reference TRBV15 and TRBJ2-5, is DAMVIQNPRYQVTQFGKPVTLSCSQTLNHNVMYWYQQKSSQAPKLLFHYYDKDFNNEADTPDNFQSRRPNTSFCFLDIRSPGLGDTAMYLCATSRDLGLAHETQYFGPGTRLLVL.